This note documents a single T cell receptor (beta chain) sequence. A sample-barcoded 5' primer and a J-beta primer mix were used in a second PCR of about 7 to 12 cycles. TCRdb reprocessed the 5' RACE reads via MiXCR and lists one record per CDR3 protein. In the table there are approximately 800,000 distinct CDR3 sequences, 35% to 40% of which are singletons. This sample is drawn from a study of blood T cells in healthy people across ages. The TCR sequence derives from a man younger than 30 in good health. Sequencing input: blood.

The CDR3 nucleotides are TGCAGTGCACCACAGACAGGAGCTAGACAAGAGACCCAGTACTTC. Its translation is CSAPQTGARQETQYF. The chain employs TRBV20-1 and TRBJ2-5; tentative D call: TRBD1 (6 bases). The length of the CDR3 is 15 residues. V lost 6 bases and J lost 2, with 19 bases in between. Germline V gives CDR1 DFQATT, CDR2 SNEGSKA (reference sequence).